Below are 3 T cell receptor beta chains sequenced from a single sample in a study of blood T cell repertoires in COVID-19. Libraries were prepared by immunoSEQ multiplex PCR; TCRdb keeps only in-frame clonotypes and omits some of them. The data contain 150,000 to 200,000 clones, roughly four fifths of them singletons. Sequencing input: peripheral blood. These receptor sequences come from a human donor in a cohort sampled during active COVID-19.

The chain carries TRBV14 and TRBJ1-1, with a weak D call TRBD1 (6 bases). The CDR3 covers 15 residues. CDR1 SGHDN and CDR2 FVKESK come from the germline V gene. V lost 3 bases to trimming and J lost 3 bases, with 14 bases between them. The chain's CDR3 is CASSHLTGWDTEAFF. The CDR3 region has the DNA TGTGCCAGCAGCCACCTGACAGGATGGGACACTGAAGCTTTCTTT.

This clone is a singleton in its sample. CDR3 nucleotides: TGTGCCAGCTCACCACAAGGGAGTCTGATCTACAATGAGCAGTTCTTC. This codes for CASSPQGSLIYNEQFF. The V gene is TRBV18, the J gene TRBJ2-1, with D tentatively TRBD2 (5 bases). The CDR3 extends over 16 amino acids. CDR1 is KGHSH, CDR2 LQKENI, per germline. Trimming left V 1 base short and J 3 bases short, with 13 bases between.

The rearrangement joins TRBV18 to TRBJ2-7, with 10 bases matching TRBD1. The V and J ends lost 1 base and 7 bases, in that order; junction bases with no gene match: 10. Germline lookup yields CDR1 KGHSH and CDR2 LQKENI. CDR3 size: 16 residues. This chain's CDR3 is CASSPLSGTGVWEQYF. The CDR3 DNA reads TGTGCCAGCTCACCACTCTCCGGGACAGGGGTGTGGGAGCAGTACTTC.